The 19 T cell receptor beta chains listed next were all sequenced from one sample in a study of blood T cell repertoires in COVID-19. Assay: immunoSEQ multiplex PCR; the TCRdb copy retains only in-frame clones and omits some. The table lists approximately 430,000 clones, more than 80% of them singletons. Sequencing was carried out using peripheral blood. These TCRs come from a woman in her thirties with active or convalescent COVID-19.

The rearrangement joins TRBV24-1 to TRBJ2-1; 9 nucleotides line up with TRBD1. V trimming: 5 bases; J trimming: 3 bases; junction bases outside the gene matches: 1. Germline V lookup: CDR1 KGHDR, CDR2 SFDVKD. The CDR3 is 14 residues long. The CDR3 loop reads CATSAGQGYNEQFF. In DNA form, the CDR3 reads TGTGCCACCAGTGCGGGACAGGGCTACAATGAGCAGTTCTTC.

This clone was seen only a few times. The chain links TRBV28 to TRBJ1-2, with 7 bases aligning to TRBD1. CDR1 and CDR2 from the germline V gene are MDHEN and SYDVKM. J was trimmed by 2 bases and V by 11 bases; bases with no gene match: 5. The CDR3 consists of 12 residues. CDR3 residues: CAVLTGNYGYTF. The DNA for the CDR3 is TGTGCCGTTCTGACAGGGAACTATGGCTACACCTTC.

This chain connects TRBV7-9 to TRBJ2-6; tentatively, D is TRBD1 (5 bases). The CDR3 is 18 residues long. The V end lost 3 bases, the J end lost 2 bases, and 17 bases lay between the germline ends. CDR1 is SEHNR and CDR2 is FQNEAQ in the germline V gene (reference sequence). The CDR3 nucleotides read TGTGCCAGCAGCTTTTTCAGGGTTGGTTTAGCTGGGGCCAACGTCCTGACTTTC. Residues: CASSFFRVGLAGANVLTF.

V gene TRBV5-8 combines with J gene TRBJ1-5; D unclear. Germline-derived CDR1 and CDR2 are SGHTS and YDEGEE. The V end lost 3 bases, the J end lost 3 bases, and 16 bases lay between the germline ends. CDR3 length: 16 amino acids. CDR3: CASSSRFGLVNQPQHF. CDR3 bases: TGTGCCAGCAGCTCCCGGTTTGGACTAGTCAATCAGCCCCAGCATTTT. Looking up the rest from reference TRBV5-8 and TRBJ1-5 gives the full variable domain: EAGVTQSPTHLIKTRGQQATLRCSPISGHTSVYWYQQALGLGLQFLLWYDEGEERNRGNFPPRFSGRQFPNYSSELNVNALELEDSALYLCASSSRFGLVNQPQHFGDGTRLSIL.

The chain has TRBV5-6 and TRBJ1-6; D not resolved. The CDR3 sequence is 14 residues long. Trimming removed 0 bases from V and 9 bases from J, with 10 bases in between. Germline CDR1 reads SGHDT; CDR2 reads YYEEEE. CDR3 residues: CASSLGLAGSPLHF. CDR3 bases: TGTGCCAGCAGCTTGGGACTCGCTGGTTCACCCCTCCACTTT. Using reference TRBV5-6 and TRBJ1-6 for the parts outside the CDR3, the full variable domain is DAGVTQSPTHLIKTRGQQVTLRCSPKSGHDTVSWYQQALGQGPQFIFQYYEEEERQRGNFPDRFSGHQFPNYSSELNVNALLLGDSALYLCASSLGLAGSPLHFGNGTRLTVT.

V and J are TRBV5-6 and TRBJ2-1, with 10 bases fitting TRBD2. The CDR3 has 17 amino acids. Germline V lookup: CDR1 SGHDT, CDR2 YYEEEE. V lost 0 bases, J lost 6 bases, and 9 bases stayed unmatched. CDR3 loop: CASSLDWTSGPPNEQFF. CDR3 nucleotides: TGTGCCAGCAGCTTGGACTGGACTAGCGGACCCCCCAATGAGCAGTTCTTC.

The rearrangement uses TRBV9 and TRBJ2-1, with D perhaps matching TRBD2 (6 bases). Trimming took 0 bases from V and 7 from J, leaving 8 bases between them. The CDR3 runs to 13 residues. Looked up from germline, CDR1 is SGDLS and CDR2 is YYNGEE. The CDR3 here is CASSVAGGNEQFF. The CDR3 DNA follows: TGTGCCAGCAGCGTAGCTGGGGGGAATGAGCAGTTCTTC.

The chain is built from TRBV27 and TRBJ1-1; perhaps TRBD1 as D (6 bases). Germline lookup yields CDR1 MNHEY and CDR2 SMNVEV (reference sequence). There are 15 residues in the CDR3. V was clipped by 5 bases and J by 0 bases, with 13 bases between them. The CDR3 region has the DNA TGTGCCAGCAGTACAAACAGGGAACTGAACACTGAAGCTTTCTTT. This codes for CASSTNRELNTEAFF.

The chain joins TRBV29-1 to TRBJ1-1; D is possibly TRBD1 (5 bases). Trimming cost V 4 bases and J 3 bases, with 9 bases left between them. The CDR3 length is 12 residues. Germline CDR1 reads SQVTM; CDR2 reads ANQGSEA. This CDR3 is CSVGEGYTEAFF. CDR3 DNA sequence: TGCAGCGTTGGGGAGGGGTACACTGAAGCTTTCTTT.

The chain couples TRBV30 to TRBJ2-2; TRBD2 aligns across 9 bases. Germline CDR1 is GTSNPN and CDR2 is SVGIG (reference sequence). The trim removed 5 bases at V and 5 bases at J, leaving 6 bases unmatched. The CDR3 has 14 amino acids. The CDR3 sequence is CAWCSGRSTGELFF. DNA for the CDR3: TGTGCCTGGTGTAGCGGGAGATCGACCGGGGAGCTGTTTTTT.

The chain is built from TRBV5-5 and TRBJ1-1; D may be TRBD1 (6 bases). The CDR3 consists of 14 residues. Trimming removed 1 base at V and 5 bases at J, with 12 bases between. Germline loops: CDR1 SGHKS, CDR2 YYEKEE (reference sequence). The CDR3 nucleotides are TGTGCCAGCAGCTTGACAGGGCTGGGAACTGAAGCTTTCTTT. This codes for CASSLTGLGTEAFF.

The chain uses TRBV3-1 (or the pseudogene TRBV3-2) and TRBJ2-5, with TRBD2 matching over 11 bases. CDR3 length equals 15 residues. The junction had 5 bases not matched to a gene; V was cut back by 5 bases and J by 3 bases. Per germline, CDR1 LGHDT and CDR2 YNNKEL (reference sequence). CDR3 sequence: CASSYPGLAEETQYF. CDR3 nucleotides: TGTGCCAGCAGCTACCCGGGACTAGCGGAAGAGACCCAGTACTTC.

This CDR3 reads CASRLQGRETEAFF. CDR3 DNA sequence: TGCGCCAGCAGGTTACAGGGAAGGGAGACTGAAGCTTTCTTT. The chain joins TRBV5-1 to TRBJ1-1; D is possibly TRBD1 (6 bases). The V gene lost 5 bases and the J gene lost 5 bases, with 16 bases spanning the gap. From germline, CDR1 is SGHRS and CDR2 YFSETQ. The CDR3 has 14 amino acids.

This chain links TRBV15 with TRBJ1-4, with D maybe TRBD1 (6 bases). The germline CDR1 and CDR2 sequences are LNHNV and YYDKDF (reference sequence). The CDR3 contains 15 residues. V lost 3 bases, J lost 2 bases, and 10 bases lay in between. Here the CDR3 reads CATSRLTGTNEKLFF. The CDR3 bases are TGTGCCACCAGCAGGCTAACAGGGACTAATGAAAAACTGTTTTTT.

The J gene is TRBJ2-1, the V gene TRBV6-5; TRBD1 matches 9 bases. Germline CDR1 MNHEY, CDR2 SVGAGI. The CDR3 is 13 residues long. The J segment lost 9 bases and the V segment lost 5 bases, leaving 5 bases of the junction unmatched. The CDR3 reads CASSKGQGTEQFF. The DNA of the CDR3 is TGTGCCAGCAGTAAGGGACAGGGCACTGAGCAGTTCTTC.

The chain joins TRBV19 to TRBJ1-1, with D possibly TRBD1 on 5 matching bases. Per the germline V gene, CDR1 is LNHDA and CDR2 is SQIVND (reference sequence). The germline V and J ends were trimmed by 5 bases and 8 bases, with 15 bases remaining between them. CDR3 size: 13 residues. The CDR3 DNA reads TGTGCCAGTAGTGAGGGACTACTGTCAGAAGCTTTCTTT. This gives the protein CASSEGLLSEAFF.

The CDR3 reads CASSIRGRGQVRNTEAFF. The CDR3 DNA reads as TGTGCCAGCAGCATAAGGGGCAGGGGTCAGGTTAGGAACACTGAAGCTTTCTTT. This rearrangement joins TRBV27 to TRBJ1-1; the D gene is possibly TRBD1 (6 bases). The CDR3 length is 18 residues. V dropped 6 bases and J dropped 1 base, with 24 bases sitting between them. The germline gives CDR1 MNHEY, CDR2 SMNVEV (reference sequence).

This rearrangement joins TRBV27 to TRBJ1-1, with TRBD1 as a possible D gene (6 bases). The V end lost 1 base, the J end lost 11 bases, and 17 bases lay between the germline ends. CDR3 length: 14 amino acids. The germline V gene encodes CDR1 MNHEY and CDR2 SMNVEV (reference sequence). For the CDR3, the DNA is TGTGCCAGCAGTTTATTGGCGGGGGCCGGGGGCGCTTTCTTT. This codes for CASSLLAGAGGAFF.

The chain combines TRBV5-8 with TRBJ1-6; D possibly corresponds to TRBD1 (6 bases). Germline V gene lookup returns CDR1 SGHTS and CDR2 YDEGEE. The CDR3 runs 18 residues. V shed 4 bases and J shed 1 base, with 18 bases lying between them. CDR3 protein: CASSPPGGRGSYNSPLHF. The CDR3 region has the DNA TGTGCCAGCAGCCCTCCCGGTGGCAGGGGATCCTATAATTCACCCCTCCACTTT.